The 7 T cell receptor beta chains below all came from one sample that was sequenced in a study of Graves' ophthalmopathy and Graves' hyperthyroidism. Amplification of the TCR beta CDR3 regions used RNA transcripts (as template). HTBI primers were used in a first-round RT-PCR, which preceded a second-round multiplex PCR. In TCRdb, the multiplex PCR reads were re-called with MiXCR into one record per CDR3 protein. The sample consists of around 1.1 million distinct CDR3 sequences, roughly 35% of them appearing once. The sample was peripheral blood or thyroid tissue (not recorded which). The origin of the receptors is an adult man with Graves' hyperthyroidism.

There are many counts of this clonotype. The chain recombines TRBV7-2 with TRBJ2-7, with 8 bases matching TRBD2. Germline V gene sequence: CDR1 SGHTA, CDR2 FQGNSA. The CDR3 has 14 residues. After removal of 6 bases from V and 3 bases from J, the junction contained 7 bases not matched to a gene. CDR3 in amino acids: CASRRIAGNYEQYF. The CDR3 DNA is TGTGCCAGCAGAAGGATAGCGGGGAACTACGAGCAGTACTTC.

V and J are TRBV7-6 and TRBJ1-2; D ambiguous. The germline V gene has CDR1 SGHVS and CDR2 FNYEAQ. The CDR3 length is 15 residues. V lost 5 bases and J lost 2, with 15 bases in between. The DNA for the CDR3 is TGTGCCAGCAGCCCATCCCTTGGAGGGAACTATGGCTACACCTTC. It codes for CASSPSLGGNYGYTF.

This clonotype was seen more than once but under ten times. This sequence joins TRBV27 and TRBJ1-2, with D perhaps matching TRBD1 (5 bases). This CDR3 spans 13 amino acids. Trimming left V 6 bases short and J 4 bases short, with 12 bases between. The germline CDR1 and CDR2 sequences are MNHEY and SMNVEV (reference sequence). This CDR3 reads CASSGAAGYGYTF. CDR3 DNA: TGTGCCAGCAGCGGGGCCGCGGGCTATGGCTACACCTTC.

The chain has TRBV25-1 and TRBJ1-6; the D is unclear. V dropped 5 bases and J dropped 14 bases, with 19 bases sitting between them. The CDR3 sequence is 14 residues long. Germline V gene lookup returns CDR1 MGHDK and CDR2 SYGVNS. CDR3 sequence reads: CASSQNPDQDSLHF. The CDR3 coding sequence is TGTGCCAGCAGTCAGAACCCGGACCAAGATTCCCTCCACTTT.

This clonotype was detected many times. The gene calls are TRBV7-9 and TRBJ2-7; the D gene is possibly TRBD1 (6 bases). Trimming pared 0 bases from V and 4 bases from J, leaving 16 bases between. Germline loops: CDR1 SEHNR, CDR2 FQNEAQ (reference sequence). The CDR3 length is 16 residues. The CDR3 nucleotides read TGTGCCAGCAGCTTAGCCCCCGGGACACCGGATTACGAGCAGTACTTC. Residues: CASSLAPGTPDYEQYF.

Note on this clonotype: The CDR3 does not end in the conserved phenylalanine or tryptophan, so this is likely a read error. The CDR3 is CASSSQGYEQYY. As DNA, the CDR3 is TGTGCCAGCAGCTCTCAGGGCTACGAGCAGTACTAC. The V and J genes are TRBV11-2 and TRBJ2-7; a weak D match, TRBD1 (5 bases). This CDR3 spans 12 amino acids. The V gene lost 4 bases and the J gene lost 3 bases, with 7 bases spanning the gap. Per germline, CDR1 SGHAT and CDR2 FQNNGV.

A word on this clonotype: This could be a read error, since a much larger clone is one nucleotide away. The CDR3 bases are TGCAGTGCTAGGAGGTTCAAGGCGGGGGCTGGGGCCAACGTCCCGACTTTC. It encodes CSARRFKAGAGANVPTF. The chain uses TRBV20-1 and TRBJ2-6; weak D call: TRBD2 (7 bases). The CDR3 covers 17 residues. Germline V lookup: CDR1 DFQATT, CDR2 SNEGSKA (reference sequence).